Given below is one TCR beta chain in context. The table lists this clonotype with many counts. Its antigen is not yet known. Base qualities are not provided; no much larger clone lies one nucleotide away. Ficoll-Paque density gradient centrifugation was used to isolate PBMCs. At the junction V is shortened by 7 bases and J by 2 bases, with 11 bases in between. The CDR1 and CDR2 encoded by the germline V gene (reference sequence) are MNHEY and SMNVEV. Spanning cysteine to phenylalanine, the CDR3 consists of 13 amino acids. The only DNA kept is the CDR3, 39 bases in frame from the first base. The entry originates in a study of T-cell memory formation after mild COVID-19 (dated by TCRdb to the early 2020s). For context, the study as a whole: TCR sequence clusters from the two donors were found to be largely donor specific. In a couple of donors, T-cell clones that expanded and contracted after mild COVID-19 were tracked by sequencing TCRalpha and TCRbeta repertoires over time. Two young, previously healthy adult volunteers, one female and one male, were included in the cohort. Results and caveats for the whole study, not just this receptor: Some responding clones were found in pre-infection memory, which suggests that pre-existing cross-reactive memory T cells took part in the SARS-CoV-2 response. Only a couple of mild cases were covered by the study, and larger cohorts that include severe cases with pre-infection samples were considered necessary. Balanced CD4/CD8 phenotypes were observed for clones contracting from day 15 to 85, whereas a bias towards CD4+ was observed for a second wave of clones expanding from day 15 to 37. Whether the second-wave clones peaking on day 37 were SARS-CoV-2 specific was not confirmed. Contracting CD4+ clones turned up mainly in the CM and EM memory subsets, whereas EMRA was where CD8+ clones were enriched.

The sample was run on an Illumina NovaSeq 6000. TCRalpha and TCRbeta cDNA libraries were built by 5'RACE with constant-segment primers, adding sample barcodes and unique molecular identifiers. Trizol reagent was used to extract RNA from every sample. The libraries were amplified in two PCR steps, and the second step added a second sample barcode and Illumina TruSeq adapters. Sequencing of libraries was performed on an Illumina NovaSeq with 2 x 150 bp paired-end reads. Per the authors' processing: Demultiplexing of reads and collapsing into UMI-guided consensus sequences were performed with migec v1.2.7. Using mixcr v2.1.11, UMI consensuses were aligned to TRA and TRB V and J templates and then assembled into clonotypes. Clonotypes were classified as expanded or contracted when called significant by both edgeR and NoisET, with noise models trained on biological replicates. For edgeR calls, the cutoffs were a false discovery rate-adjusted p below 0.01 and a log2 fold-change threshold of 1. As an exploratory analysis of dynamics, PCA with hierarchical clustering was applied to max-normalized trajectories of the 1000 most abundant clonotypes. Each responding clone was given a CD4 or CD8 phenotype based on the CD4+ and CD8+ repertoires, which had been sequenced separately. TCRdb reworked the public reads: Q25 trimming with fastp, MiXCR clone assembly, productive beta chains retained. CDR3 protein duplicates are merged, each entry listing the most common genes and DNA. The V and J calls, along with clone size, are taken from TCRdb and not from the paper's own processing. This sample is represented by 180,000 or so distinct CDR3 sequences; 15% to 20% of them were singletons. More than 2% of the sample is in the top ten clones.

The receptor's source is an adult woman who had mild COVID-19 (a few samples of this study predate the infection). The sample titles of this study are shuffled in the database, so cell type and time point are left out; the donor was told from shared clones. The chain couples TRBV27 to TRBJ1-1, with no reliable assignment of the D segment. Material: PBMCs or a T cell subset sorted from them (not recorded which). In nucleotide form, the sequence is TGTGCCAGCAAACGGTACCCTAACACTGAAGCTTTCTTT. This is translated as CASKRYPNTEAFF.